This is a list of T cell receptor beta chains from one sample in a study of CD8 T cells in ankylosing spondylitis. One entry per CDR3 protein results from TCRdb running MiXCR on the 5' RACE reads. The sample lists 700,000 to 850,000 distinct CDR3 sequences, 12% seen once, with 0.51% in the top ten. Sequencing was carried out using blood, either unsorted or a sorted T cell fraction (not recorded which). The receptors here all came from a male donor with ankylosing spondylitis. The CDR3 runs from the conserved cysteine through the conserved F or W. D genes are given only for firm matches. Expanded clones are given a class, and other clones once, few, many or no size at all.

V gene	J gene	clone size	D gene	CDR3 protein	CDR3 DNA
TRBV10-3	TRBJ2-1	many	NA	CAISEWENEQFF	TGTGCCATCAGTGAATGGGAGAATGAGCAGTTCTTC
TRBV6-2/TRBV6-3	TRBJ1-2	NA	NA	CASSYAEGGYTF	TGTGCCAGCAGTTACGCCGAGGGTGGCTACACCTTC
TRBV29-1	TRBJ1-1	many	NA	CSVVRESTEAFF	TGCAGCGTTGTCAGGGAATCCACTGAAGCTTTCTTT
TRBV29-1	TRBJ2-7	NA	NA	CSARGDQLSSYEQYF	TGCAGCGCCCGAGGGGACCAGCTGAGCTCCTACGAGCAGTACTTC
TRBV20-1	TRBJ2-5	few	NA	CSARDPRLETQYF	TGCAGTGCTAGAGACCCTAGACTGGAGACCCAGTACTTC
TRBV12-3/TRBV12-4	TRBJ2-6	many	NA	CASSLARGAAGANVLTF	TGTGCCAGCAGTTTAGCCAGGGGCGCAGCTGGGGCCAACGTCCTGACTTTC
TRBV29-1	TRBJ2-1	many	NA	CSVATGTSSYNEQFF	TGCAGCGTGGCGACAGGGACTAGCTCCTACAATGAGCAGTTCTTC
TRBV12-3/TRBV12-4	TRBJ2-5	many	TRBD2	CASSLSIEASGTAWTQYF	TGTGCCAGCAGTTTATCGATCGAGGCTAGCGGGACGGCATGGACCCAGTACTTC
TRBV20-1	TRBJ1-5	NA	NA	CSARSVYSNQPQHF	TGCAGTGCTAGATCGGTATATAGCAATCAGCCCCAGCATTTT
TRBV10-3	TRBJ2-4	few	TRBD2	CAISGEAGGPKNIQYF	TGTGCCATCAGTGGGGAAGCGGGAGGCCCCAAAAACATTCAGTACTTC
TRBV20-1	TRBJ2-7	few	TRBD1	CSARQAGTGPHEQYF	TGCAGTGCTAGACAAGCCGGGACAGGCCCTCACGAGCAGTACTTC
TRBV12-3/TRBV12-4	TRBJ2-3	few	TRBD1	CASSLVGQVADTQYF	TGTGCCAGCAGTTTAGTGGGACAGGTAGCAGATACGCAGTATTTT
TRBV20-1	TRBJ1-5	NA	NA	CSATGVSNQPQHF	TGCAGTGCTACTGGGGTTAGCAATCAGCCCCAGCATTTT
TRBV9	TRBJ2-3	few	TRBD2	CASSVSFGLAGSDTQYF	TGTGCCAGCAGCGTATCCTTTGGACTAGCGGGATCAGATACGCAGTATTTT
TRBV7-8	TRBJ2-7	few	NA	CASSLSRQYYEQYF	TGTGCCAGCAGCCTGTCGAGACAGTACTACGAGCAGTACTTC
TRBV20-1	TRBJ1-2	many	NA	CSAREDRSYGYTF	TGCAGTGCTAGAGAAGACAGATCCTATGGCTACACCTTC
TRBV2	TRBJ2-7	few	NA	CASSEGLGTYEQYF	TGTGCCAGCAGTGAGGGACTGGGGACGTACGAGCAGTACTTC
TRBV20-1	TRBJ2-5	NA	TRBD2	CSAGRWGRGEETQYF	TGCAGTGCTGGCCGGTGGGGGAGGGGCGAAGAGACCCAGTACTTC
TRBV29-1	TRBJ2-7	many	TRBD2	CSVGPLSTAGDGEQYF	TGCAGCGTTGGCCCCCTGTCCACAGCGGGAGATGGGGAGCAGTACTTC
TRBV7-2	TRBJ2-7	many	TRBD1	CASSKLRDRWNF	TGTGCCAGCAGCAAATTACGGGACAGGTGGAACTTC
TRBV6-6	TRBJ2-7	few	NA	CASSYSIGYEQYF	TGTGCCAGCAGTTACTCGATTGGCTACGAGCAGTACTTC
TRBV30	TRBJ1-1	NA	NA	CAWDGTVNTEAFF	TGTGCCTGGGACGGGACGGTGAACACTGAAGCTTTCTTT
TRBV20-1	TRBJ2-3	many	NA	CSADPGDTQYF	TGCAGTGCTGATCCCGGGGATACGCAGTATTTT
TRBV20-1	TRBJ2-5	NA	NA	CSAHRGAPETQYF	TGCAGTGCTCACAGAGGGGCGCCAGAGACCCAGTACTTC
TRBV20-1	TRBJ2-5	NA	NA	CSARNAGAQGMAQYF	TGCAGTGCTAGAAACGCTGGGGCCCAAGGGATGGCCCAGTACTTC
TRBV7-6	TRBJ1-2	few	NA	CASSLTGTDGYTF	TGTGCCAGCAGCTTAACAGGGACGGATGGCTACACCTTC
TRBV12-2	TRBJ2-4	NA	NA	CEITMGAIQYF	TGCGAAATAACGATGGGTGCCATTCAGTACTTC
TRBV20-1	TRBJ2-7	many	TRBD2	CSATSGGVDEQYF	TGCAGTGCTACTAGCGGGGGGGTCGACGAGCAGTACTTC
TRBV7-2	TRBJ2-5	once	NA	CASSWGRQETQYF	TGTGCCAGCAGCTGGGGGCGCCAAGAGACCCAGTACTTC
TRBV7-2	TRBJ1-1	many	TRBD1	CASSLVQTGRAFF	TGTGCCAGCAGCCTCGTCCAGACAGGGAGAGCTTTCTTT
TRBV6-2/TRBV6-3	TRBJ2-1	few	TRBD2	CASSRRTSGNLNLDNEQFF	TGTGCCAGCAGTCGCAGGACTAGCGGGAACCTTAATCTTGACAATGAGCAGTTCTTC
TRBV4-3	TRBJ2-2	NA	NA	CASSQAPGGGTEELFF	TGCGCCAGCAGCCAAGCTCCAGGAGGAGGCACCGAGGAGCTGTTTTTT
TRBV6-5	TRBJ2-3	many	TRBD2	CASSYSLAGVGTDTQYF	TGTGCCAGCAGTTACTCCCTAGCGGGGGTCGGCACAGATACGCAGTATTTT
TRBV5-1	TRBJ2-5	few	NA	CASSPGMYQETQYF	TGCGCCAGCAGCCCCGGGATGTACCAAGAGACCCAGTACTTC
TRBV4-2	TRBJ2-2	NA	NA	CASSRITAGGELFF	TGTGCCAGCAGCCGGATCACAGCGGGCGGGGAGCTGTTTTTT
TRBV12-3/TRBV12-4	TRBJ2-3	few	TRBD2	CASSPRASGKDTQYF	TGTGCCAGCAGTCCCCGGGCTAGCGGGAAAGATACGCAGTATTTT
TRBV7-2	TRBJ2-1	many	NA	CASSSRTLYNEQFF	TGTGCCAGCAGCTCACGGACACTTTACAATGAGCAGTTCTTC
TRBV29-1	TRBJ2-5	many	NA	CSVGTDEETQYF	TGCAGCGTTGGGACAGACGAAGAGACCCAGTACTTC
TRBV20-1	TRBJ2-1	many	NA	CSARESYINEQFF	TGCAGTGCTAGAGAAAGCTACATCAATGAGCAGTTCTTC
TRBV3-1	TRBJ2-3	NA	NA	CASSPAAGRTDTQYF	TGTGCCAGCAGCCCCGCGGCAGGACGCACAGATACGCAGTATTTT
TRBV6-1	TRBJ1-1	NA	NA	CASSRRGGPGAEAFF	TGTGCCAGCAGTCGACGGGGGGGCCCCGGCGCTGAAGCTTTCTTT
TRBV5-1	TRBJ2-1	NA	TRBD2	CASSFGTSGDNEQFF	TGCGCCAGCAGCTTCGGGACTAGCGGGGATAATGAGCAGTTCTTC
TRBV4-3	TRBJ2-3	few	NA	CASSQDGGARRTDTQYF	TGCGCCAGCAGCCAAGATGGGGGCGCTAGGCGCACAGATACGCAGTATTTT
TRBV28	TRBJ2-3	NA	NA	CASTFRGTADTQYF	TGTGCCAGCACCTTTCGGGGGACGGCAGATACGCAGTATTTT
TRBV7-2	TRBJ2-7	many	TRBD2	CASSGTSGSSYEQYF	TGTGCCAGCAGCGGGACTAGCGGGAGCTCCTACGAGCAGTACTTC
TRBV20-1	TRBJ2-1	NA	TRBD1	CSARSDRENEQFF	TGCAGTGCTAGATCAGACAGGGAGAATGAGCAGTTCTTC
TRBV5-1	TRBJ1-2	few	NA	CASSRTSEKRYGYTF	TGCGCCAGCAGCCGGACATCAGAGAAGCGCTATGGCTACACCTTC
TRBV7-2	TRBJ2-7	NA	TRBD2	CASSLSTGGAFEQYF	TGTGCCAGCAGCTTATCGACGGGGGGGGCCTTCGAGCAGTACTTC
TRBV20-1	TRBJ1-2	NA	TRBD1	CRVRGQDNYGYTF	TGCAGGGTTCGGGGACAGGACAACTATGGCTACACCTTC
TRBV4-3	TRBJ1-2	NA	TRBD1	CASSQDPPGQGRNYGYTF	TGCGCCAGCAGCCAAGATCCTCCGGGACAGGGAAGAAACTATGGCTACACCTTC
TRBV4-3	TRBJ1-2	NA	NA	CASSQARQGDGYTF	TGCGCCAGCAGCCAAGCGAGGCAGGGCGATGGCTACACCTTC
TRBV20-1	TRBJ2-5	NA	NA	CSAKDRRGQETQYF	TGCAGTGCTAAGGACCGGAGGGGGCAAGAGACCCAGTACTTC
TRBV7-6	TRBJ2-2	NA	NA	CASSSTQGLDGTGELFF	TGTGCCAGCAGCTCAACTCAGGGGTTAGATGGCACCGGGGAGCTGTTTTTT
TRBV6-2/TRBV6-3	TRBJ2-7	NA	NA	CASSYVRGEGEQYF	TGTGCCAGCAGTTACGTCCGGGGCGAGGGCGAGCAGTACTTC
TRBV20-1	TRBJ1-4	NA	TRBD1	CSAEDRGQDEKLFF	TGCAGTGCCGAAGACAGGGGTCAGGATGAAAAACTGTTTTTT
TRBV5-1	TRBJ2-6	NA	NA	CASSLAGVFSSGANVLTF	TGCGCCAGCAGCTTGGCCGGGGTTTTCAGCTCTGGGGCCAACGTCCTGACTTTC